These T cell receptor beta chains were read from a single sample in a study of cytomegalovirus exposure and HLA in healthy donors. Data came from immunoSEQ multiplex PCR; TCRdb stores just in-frame clones and leaves some out. The sample comprises 85,000 to 130,000 clones, approximately 78% of which are singletons, and around 1.5% rests with the top ten. The sample consisted of PBMCs. These receptors were taken from a woman aged 40 to 49 in good health and CMV-seronegative. Each CDR3 is given with its conserved first and last residue. The order of the fields is J gene, D gene, V gene, clone size, CDR3 protein, CDR3 DNA. D genes are given only for firm matches. Size is omitted from some rows. Given values are once, few, many or a class for expanded clones.

TRBJ2-5	.	TRBV7-2	.	CASSQDLIQETQYF	TGTGCCAGCAGCCAAGACTTGATCCAAGAGACCCAGTACTTC
TRBJ1-1	.	TRBV11-2	few	CASSFRDKVTEAFF	TGTGCCAGCAGCTTTCGGGACAAAGTCACTGAAGCTTTCTTT
TRBJ2-5	TRBD1	TRBV7-2	.	CASSLEGDRGPRETQYF	TGTGCCAGCAGCTTAGAAGGGGACAGGGGACCTAGGGAGACCCAGTACTTC
TRBJ2-3	.	TRBV5-4	.	CAGRTSTSTDTQYF	TGTGCCGGACGGACAAGTACTAGCACAGATACGCAGTATTTT
TRBJ2-7	TRBD2	TRBV28	.	CASSAGGEIDEQYF	TGTGCCAGCAGCGCGGGGGGAGAGATAGACGAGCAGTACTTC
TRBJ2-1	TRBD2	TRBV25-1	.	CASSESARGSSYNEQFF	TGTGCCAGCAGTGAATCCGCGCGGGGGAGCTCCTACAATGAGCAGTTCTTC
TRBJ2-7	TRBD1	TRBV19	.	CATGGIGRGDEQYF	TGTGCGACAGGGGGCATCGGCCGCGGGGACGAGCAGTACTTC
TRBJ2-3	TRBD2	TRBV10-3	.	CAISPLTSVSTDTQYF	TGTGCCATTTCGCCTCTGACTAGCGTCAGCACAGATACGCAGTATTTT
TRBJ2-2	.	TRBV28	large	CASSLNIGQATGELFF	TGTGCCAGCAGTCTTAATATTGGGCAGGCCACCGGGGAGCTGTTTTTT
TRBJ2-5	.	TRBV9	.	CASSPRTAAPQETQYF	TGTGCCAGCAGCCCTCGGACTGCCGCACCACAAGAGACCCAGTACTTC
TRBJ2-5	.	TRBV11-2	.	CASSLGHSEAQYF	TGTGCCAGCAGCTTAGGGCACTCCGAGGCCCAGTACTTC
TRBJ2-7	.	TRBV28	few	CATLRAVGYEQYF	TGTGCCACCCTCAGAGCGGTAGGCTACGAGCAGTACTTC
TRBJ1-2	.	TRBV6-1	.	CASSDRGRANYGYTF	TGTGCCAGCAGTGACAGGGGAAGAGCTAACTATGGCTACACCTTC
TRBJ1-1	.	TRBV7-2	.	CASGKSGSLNTEAFF	TGTGCCAGCGGCAAGAGCGGCAGCCTGAACACTGAAGCTTTCTTT
TRBJ1-2	.	TRBV28	.	CASTLGGLTSNYGYTF	TGTGCCAGCACCCTTGGGGGCCTTACCTCCAACTATGGCTACACCTTC
TRBJ2-3	TRBD2	TRBV5-4	.	CASSTSQLPTDTQYF	TGTGCCAGCTCGACTAGCCAGCTTCCGACAGATACGCAGTATTTT
TRBJ1-6	.	TRBV2	.	CASRRERNDSPLHF	TGTGCCAGCAGGAGGGAGAGGAACGACTCACCCCTCCACTTT
TRBJ2-2	TRBD1	TRBV19	.	CASNRDSLTGELFF	TGTGCCAGTAATCGGGACAGTCTTACCGGGGAGCTGTTTTTT
TRBJ1-6	.	TRBV13	.	CASSLGPEGLNSPLHF	TGTGCCAGCAGCTTAGGTCCGGAAGGACTTAATTCACCCCTCCACTTT
TRBJ1-4	TRBD1	TRBV30	.	CAWSPGQGREKLFF	TGTGCCTGGAGTCCGGGACAGGGAAGAGAAAAACTGTTTTTT
TRBJ1-3	.	TRBV5-1	.	CASSAQGSGNTIYF	TGCGCCAGCAGCGCGCAGGGGTCTGGAAACACCATATATTTT
TRBJ2-7	.	TRBV29-1	once	CSVLGSSYEQYF	TGCAGCGTTCTGGGGAGCTCCTACGAGCAGTACTTC
TRBJ2-7	.	TRBV7-2	.	CASSNYHRVRSSEQYF	TGTGCCAGCAGCAATTATCACAGGGTACGGAGTAGCGAGCAGTACTTC
TRBJ2-7	.	TRBV19	once	CASSISQGTYEQYF	TGTGCCAGTAGTATTAGTCAGGGGACCTACGAGCAGTACTTC
TRBJ2-3	TRBD2	TRBV28	few	CASSRLAGAWDTQYF	TGTGCCAGCAGCAGACTAGCGGGAGCGTGGGATACGCAGTATTTT
TRBJ2-7	.	TRBV4-3	once	CASSQSGLARYEQYF	TGCGCCAGCAGCCAAAGTGGCCTAGCTCGGTACGAGCAGTACTTC
TRBJ2-3	TRBD2	TRBV7-9	few	CASSPRLAGGTSTDTQYF	TGTGCCAGCAGCCCGCGACTAGCGGGAGGGACTAGCACAGATACGCAGTATTTT
TRBJ2-2	.	TRBV19	.	CASSIIMGALEVNTGELFF	TGTGCCAGTAGCATCATAATGGGGGCACTAGAAGTGAACACCGGGGAGCTGTTTTTT
TRBJ2-2	TRBD1	TRBV6-4	few	CASSDTGETGELFF	TGTGCCAGCAGTGATACAGGGGAAACCGGGGAGCTGTTTTTT
TRBJ2-7	.	TRBV7-9	few	CASSYLPGGDYEQYF	TGTGCCAGCAGCTATCTTCCCGGGGGAGACTACGAGCAGTACTTC
TRBJ2-7	.	TRBV11-2	.	CASSPYAGFGYEQYF	TGTGCCAGCAGCCCATACGCAGGGTTTGGGTACGAGCAGTACTTC
TRBJ2-7	TRBD2	TRBV5-6	.	CASSLSGLAFEQYF	TGTGCCAGCAGCTTGTCCGGACTAGCCTTCGAGCAGTACTTC
TRBJ1-2	TRBD1	TRBV10-3	.	CAISGLDRERNGYTF	TGTGCCATCAGTGGTCTGGACAGGGAGAGGAATGGCTACACCTTC
TRBJ1-1	.	TRBV11-3	.	CASSLVRGTEAFF	TGTGCCAGCAGCTTGGTTCGGGGCACTGAAGCTTTCTTT
TRBJ2-1	.	TRBV7-3	.	CASSLTAGLVYNEQFF	TGTGCCAGCAGCTTAACGGCCGGGTTAGTCTACAATGAGCAGTTCTTC
TRBJ2-7	.	TRBV7-2	.	CASSLSHVTTLYEQYF	TGTGCCAGCAGCCTCAGTCATGTGACTACCCTCTACGAGCAGTACTTC
TRBJ1-2	TRBD1	TRBV18	few	CASSPPGTGLYGYTF	TGTGCCAGCTCACCACCCGGGACAGGGCTCTATGGCTACACCTTC
TRBJ1-5	.	TRBV6-1	once	CASSLTGWDQPQHF	TGTGCCAGCAGTCTGACAGGCTGGGATCAGCCCCAGCATTTT
TRBJ2-4	TRBD2	TRBV11-2	.	CASSPPGSGRLAKNIQYF	TGTGCCAGCAGCCCTCCGGGTAGCGGGAGGCTAGCCAAAAACATTCAGTACTTC
TRBJ1-5	.	TRBV4-2	.	CASSQDRAQDQPQHF	TGTGCCAGCAGCCAAGATCGGGCACAGGATCAGCCCCAGCATTTT
TRBJ1-2	.	TRBV4-2	few	CASSPRFGGNYGYTF	TGTGCCAGCAGCCCCCGATTCGGGGGAAACTATGGCTACACCTTC
TRBJ2-1	.	TRBV7-3	.	CASSSGFSSYNEQFF	TGTGCCAGCAGCTCCGGGTTTAGCTCCTACAATGAGCAGTTCTTC
TRBJ2-7	TRBD1	TRBV27	.	CASSPRTGGPYEQYF	TGTGCCAGCAGTCCCAGGACAGGAGGCCCCTACGAGCAGTACTTC
TRBJ2-1	.	TRBV7-6	.	CASLDLHNEQFF	TGTGCCAGCCTAGACCTTCACAATGAGCAGTTCTTC